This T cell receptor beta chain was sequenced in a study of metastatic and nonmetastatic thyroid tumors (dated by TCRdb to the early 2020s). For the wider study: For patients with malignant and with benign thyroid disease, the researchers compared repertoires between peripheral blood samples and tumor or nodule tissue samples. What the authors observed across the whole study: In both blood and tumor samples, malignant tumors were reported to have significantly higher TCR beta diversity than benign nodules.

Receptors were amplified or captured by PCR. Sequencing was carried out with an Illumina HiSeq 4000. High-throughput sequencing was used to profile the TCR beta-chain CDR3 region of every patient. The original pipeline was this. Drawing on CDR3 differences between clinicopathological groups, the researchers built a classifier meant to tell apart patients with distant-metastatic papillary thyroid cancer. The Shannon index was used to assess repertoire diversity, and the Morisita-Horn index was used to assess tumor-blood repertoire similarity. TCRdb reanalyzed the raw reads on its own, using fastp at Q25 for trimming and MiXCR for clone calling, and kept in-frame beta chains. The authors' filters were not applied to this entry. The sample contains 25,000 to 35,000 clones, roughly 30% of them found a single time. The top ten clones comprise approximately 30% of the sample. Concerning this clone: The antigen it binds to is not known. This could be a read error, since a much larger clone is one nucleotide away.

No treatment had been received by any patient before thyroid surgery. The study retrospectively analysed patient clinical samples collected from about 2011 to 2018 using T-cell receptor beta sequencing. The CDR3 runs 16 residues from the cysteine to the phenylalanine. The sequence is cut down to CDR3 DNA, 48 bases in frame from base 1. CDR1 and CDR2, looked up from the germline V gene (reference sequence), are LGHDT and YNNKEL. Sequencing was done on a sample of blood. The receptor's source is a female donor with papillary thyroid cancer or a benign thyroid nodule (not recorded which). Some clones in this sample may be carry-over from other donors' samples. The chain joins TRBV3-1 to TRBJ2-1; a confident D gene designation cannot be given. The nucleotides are TGTGCCAGCAGCCATTTTCTCCGGAGCTCCTACAACGAGCAGTTCTTC. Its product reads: CASSHFLRSSYNEQFF.